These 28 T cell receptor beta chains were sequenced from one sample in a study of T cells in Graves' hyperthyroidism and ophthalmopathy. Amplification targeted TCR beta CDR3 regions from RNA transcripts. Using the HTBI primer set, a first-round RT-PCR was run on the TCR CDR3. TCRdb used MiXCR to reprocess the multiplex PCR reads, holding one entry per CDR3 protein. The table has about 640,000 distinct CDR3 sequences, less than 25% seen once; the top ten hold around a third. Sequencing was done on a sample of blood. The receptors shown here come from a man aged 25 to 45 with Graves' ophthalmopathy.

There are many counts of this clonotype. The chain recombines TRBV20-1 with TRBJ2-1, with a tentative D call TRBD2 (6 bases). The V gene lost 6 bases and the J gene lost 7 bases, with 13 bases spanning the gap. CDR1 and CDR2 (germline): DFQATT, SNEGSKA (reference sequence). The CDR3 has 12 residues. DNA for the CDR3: TGCAGTGCCGGACGCCGGGGGAATGAGCAGTTCTTC. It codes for CSAGRRGNEQFF.

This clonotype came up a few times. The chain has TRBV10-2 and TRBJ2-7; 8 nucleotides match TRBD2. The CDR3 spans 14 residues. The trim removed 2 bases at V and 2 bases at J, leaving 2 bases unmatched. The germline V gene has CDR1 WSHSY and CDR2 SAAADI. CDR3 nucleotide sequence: TGCGCCAGCAGTGAGACTAGCGGAACCTACGAGCAGTACTTC. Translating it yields CASSETSGTYEQYF.

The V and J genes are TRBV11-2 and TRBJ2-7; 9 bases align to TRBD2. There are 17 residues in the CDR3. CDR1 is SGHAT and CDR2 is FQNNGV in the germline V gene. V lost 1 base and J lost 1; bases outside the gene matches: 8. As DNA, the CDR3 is TGTGCCAGCAGCTTAGGGCGAGGGGCGGGAGGGTCCTACGAGCAGTACTTC. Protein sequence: CASSLGRGAGGSYEQYF.

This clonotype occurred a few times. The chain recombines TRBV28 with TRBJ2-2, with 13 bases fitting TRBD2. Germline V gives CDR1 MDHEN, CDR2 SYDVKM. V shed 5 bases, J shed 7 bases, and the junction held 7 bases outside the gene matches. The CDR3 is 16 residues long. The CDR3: CASSTTSGRVYGELFF. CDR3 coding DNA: TGTGCCAGCAGTACTACTAGCGGGAGGGTTTACGGGGAGCTGTTTTTT.

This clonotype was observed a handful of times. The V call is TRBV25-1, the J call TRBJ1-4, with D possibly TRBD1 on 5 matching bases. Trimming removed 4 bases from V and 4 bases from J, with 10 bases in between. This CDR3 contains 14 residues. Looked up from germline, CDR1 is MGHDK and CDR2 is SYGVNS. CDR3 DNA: TGTGCCAGCAGTGTCGGGGCCGATAATGAAAAACTGTTTTTT. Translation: CASSVGADNEKLFF.

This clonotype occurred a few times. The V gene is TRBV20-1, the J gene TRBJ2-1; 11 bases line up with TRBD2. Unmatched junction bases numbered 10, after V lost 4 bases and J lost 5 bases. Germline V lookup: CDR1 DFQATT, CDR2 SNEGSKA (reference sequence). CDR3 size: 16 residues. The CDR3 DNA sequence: TGCAGTGCTACCACTTCTAGCGGGAGGCTTAACAATGAGCAGTTCTTC. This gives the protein CSATTSSGRLNNEQFF.

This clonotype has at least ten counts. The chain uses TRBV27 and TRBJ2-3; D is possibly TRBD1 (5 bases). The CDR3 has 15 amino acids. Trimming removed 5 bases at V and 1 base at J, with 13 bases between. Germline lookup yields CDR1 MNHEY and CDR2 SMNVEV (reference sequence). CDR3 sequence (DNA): TGTGCCAGCAGTCTAAAACAGGCTCGCACAGATACGCAGTATTTT. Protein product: CASSLKQARTDTQYF.

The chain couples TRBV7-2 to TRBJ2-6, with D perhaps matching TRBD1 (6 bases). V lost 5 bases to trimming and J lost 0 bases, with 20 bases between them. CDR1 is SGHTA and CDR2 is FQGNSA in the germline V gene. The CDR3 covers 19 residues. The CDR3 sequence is CASSGTAAGVNSGANVLTF. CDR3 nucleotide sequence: TGTGCCAGCAGCGGAACAGCGGCAGGGGTCAACTCTGGGGCCAACGTCCTGACTTTC.

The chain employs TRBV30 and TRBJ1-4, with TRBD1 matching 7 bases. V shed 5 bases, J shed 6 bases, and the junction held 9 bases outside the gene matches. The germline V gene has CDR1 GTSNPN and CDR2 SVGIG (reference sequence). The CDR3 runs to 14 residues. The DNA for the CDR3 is TGTGCCTGGGCAGAACAGGGGTTTGATGAAAAACTGTTTTTT. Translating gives CAWAEQGFDEKLFF.

CDR3 sequence: CASSSRGRNQPQHF. The CDR3 bases are TGTGCCAGCAGTAGCAGGGGGAGGAATCAGCCCCAGCATTTT. The chain links TRBV28 to TRBJ1-5, with 7 bases that match TRBD1. In germline, CDR1 is MDHEN, CDR2 SYDVKM. CDR3 length equals 14 residues. With 5 bases clipped from V and 4 bases from J, the junction kept 5 bases outside the gene matches.

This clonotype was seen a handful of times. The CDR3 DNA reads TGTGCCAGCACTCAACAGGGAACTCCCTACGAGCAGTACTTC. Encoded protein: CASTQQGTPYEQYF. The chain couples TRBV6-1 to TRBJ2-7; D is perhaps TRBD1 (6 bases). The V gene's germline CDR1 is MNHNS and CDR2 SASEGT. This CDR3 comprises 14 residues. Trimming took off 7 bases at V and 2 bases at J, with 15 bases between the two ends.

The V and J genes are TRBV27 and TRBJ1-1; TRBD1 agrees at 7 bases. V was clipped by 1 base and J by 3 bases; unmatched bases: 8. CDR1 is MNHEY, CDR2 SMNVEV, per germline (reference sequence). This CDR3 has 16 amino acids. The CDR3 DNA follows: TGTGCCAGCAGTTTATATACGAACAGGGGCTACACTGAAGCTTTCTTT. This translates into CASSLYTNRGYTEAFF.

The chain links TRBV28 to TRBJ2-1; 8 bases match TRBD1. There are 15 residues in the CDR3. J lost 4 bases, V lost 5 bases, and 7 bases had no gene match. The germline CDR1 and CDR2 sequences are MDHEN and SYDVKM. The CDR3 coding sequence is TGTGCCAGCAGTCCCCCAGGGGGCGAATACAATGAGCAGTTCTTC. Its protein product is CASSPPGGEYNEQFF. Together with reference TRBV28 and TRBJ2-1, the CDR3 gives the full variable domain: DVKVTQSSRYLVKRTGEKVFLECVQDMDHENMFWYRQDPGLGLRLIYFSYDVKMKEKGDIPEGYSVSREKKERFSLILESASTNQTSMYLCASSPPGGEYNEQFFGPGTRLTVL.

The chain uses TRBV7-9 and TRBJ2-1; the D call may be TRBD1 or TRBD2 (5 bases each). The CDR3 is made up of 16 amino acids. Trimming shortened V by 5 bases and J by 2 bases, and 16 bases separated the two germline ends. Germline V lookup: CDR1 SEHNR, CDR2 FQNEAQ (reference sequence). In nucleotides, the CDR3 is TGTGCCAGCAGCCCGGGACGGAACCTACCCTACAATGAGCAGTTCTTC. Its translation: CASSPGRNLPYNEQFF. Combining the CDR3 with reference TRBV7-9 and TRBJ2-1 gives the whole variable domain DTGVSQNPRHKITKRGQNVTFRCDPISEHNRLYWYRQTLGQGPEFLTYFQNEAQLEKSRLLSDRFSAERPKGSFSTLEIQRTEQGDSAMYLCASSPGRNLPYNEQFFGPGTRLTVL.

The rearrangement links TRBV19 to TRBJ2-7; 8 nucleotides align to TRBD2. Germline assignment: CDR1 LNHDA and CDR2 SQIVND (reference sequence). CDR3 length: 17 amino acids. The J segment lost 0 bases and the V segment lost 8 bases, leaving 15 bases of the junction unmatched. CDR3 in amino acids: CASSSAGESPSSYEQYF. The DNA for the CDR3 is TGTGCCAGTTCTTCAGCGGGAGAATCCCCGAGCTCCTACGAGCAGTACTTC.

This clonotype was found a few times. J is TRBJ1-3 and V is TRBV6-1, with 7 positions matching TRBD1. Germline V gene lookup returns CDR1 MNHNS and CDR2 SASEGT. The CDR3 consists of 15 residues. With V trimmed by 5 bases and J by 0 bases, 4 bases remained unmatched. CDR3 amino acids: CASSQQGYSGNTIYF. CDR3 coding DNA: TGTGCCAGCAGTCAACAGGGGTACTCTGGAAACACCATATATTTT.

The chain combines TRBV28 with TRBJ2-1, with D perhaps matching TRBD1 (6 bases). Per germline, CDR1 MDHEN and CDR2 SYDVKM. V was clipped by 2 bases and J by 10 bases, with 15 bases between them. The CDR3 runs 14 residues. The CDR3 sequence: CASSLGPGVGEQFF. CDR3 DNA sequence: TGTGCCAGCAGTTTAGGTCCAGGGGTTGGGGAGCAGTTCTTC.

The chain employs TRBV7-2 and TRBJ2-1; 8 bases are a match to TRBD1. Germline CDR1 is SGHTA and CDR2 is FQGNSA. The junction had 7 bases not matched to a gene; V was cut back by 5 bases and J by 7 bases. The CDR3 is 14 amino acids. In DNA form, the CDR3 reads TGTGCCAGCAGCAGCCGGGACAGGAGGAATGAGCAGTTCTTC. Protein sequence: CASSSRDRRNEQFF.

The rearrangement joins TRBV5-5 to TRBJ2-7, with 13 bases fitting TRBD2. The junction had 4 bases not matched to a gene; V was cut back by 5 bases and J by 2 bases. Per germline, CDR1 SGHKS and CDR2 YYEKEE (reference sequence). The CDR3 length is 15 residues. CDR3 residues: CASSMGLAGTYEQYF. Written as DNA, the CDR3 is TGTGCCAGCAGTATGGGACTAGCGGGGACCTACGAGCAGTACTTC.

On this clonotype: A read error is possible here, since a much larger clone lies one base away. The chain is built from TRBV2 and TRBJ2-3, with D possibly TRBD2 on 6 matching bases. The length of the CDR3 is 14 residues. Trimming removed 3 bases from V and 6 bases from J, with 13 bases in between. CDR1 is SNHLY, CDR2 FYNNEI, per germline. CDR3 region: CASSEQEGRDTQYF. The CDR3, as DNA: TGTGCCAGCAGTGAGCAGGAGGGCCGGGATACGCAGTATTTT.

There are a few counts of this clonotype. The CDR3 sequence: CAWNPGHTYEQYF. The CDR3 DNA sequence: TGTGCCTGGAACCCAGGGCACACCTACGAGCAGTACTTC. The rearrangement links TRBV30 to TRBJ2-7; TRBD1 is a possible D gene (5 bases). Trimming took 4 bases from V and 2 from J, leaving 12 bases between them. The CDR3 spans 13 residues. CDR1 and CDR2 (germline): GTSNPN, SVGIG (reference sequence).

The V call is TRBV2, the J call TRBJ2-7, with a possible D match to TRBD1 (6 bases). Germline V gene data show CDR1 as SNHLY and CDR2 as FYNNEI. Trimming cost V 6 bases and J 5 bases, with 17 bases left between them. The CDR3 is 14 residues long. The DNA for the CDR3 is TGTGCCAGCAGCCGATTTACAGGGCTCGACGAGCAGTACTTC. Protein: CASSRFTGLDEQYF.

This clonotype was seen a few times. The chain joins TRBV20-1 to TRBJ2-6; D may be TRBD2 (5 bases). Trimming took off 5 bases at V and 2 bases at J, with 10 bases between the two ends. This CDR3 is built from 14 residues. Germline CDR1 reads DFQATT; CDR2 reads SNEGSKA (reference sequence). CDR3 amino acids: CSAVIGAGANVLTF. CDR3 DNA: TGCAGTGCTGTGATCGGGGCTGGGGCCAACGTCCTGACTTTC.

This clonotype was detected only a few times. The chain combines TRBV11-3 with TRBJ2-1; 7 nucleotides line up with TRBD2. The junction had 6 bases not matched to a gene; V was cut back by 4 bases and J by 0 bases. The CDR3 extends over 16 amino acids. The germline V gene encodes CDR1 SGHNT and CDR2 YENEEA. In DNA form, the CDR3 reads TGTGCCAGCAGCTCACAAGCGGGGAGCTCCTACAATGAGCAGTTCTTC. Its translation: CASSSQAGSSYNEQFF.

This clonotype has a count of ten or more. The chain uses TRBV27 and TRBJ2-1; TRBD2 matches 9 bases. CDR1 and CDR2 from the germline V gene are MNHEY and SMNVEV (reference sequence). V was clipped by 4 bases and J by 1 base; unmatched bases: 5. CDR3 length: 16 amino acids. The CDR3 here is CASSSLSGRSYNEQFF. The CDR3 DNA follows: TGTGCCAGCAGTTCCCTTAGCGGGAGATCCTACAATGAGCAGTTCTTC.

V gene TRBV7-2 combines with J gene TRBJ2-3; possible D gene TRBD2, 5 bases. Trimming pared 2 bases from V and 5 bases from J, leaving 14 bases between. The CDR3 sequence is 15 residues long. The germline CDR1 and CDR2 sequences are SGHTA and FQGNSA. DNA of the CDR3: TGTGCCAGCAGCTTACGGCGGACTGCCAAAGATACGCAGTATTTT. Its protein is CASSLRRTAKDTQYF.

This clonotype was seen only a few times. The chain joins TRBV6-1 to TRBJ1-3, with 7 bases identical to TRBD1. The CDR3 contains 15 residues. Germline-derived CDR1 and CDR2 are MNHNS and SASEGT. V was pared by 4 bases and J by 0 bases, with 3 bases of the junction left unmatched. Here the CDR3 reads CASSADRPSGNTIYF. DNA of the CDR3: TGTGCCAGCAGTGCGGACAGGCCCTCTGGAAACACCATATATTTT.

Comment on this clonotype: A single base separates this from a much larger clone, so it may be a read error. The CDR3 nucleotides read TGTGCCAGCCCTTTGGAAGGGGGCGCCGGAGAAGAGACCCAGTACTTC. Residues: CASPLEGGAGEETQYF. The chain employs TRBV2 and TRBJ2-5; 7 positions agree with TRBD1. The germline V gene encodes CDR1 SNHLY and CDR2 FYNNEI. The trim removed 8 bases at V and 3 bases at J, leaving 15 bases unmatched. This CDR3 is 16 amino acids long.